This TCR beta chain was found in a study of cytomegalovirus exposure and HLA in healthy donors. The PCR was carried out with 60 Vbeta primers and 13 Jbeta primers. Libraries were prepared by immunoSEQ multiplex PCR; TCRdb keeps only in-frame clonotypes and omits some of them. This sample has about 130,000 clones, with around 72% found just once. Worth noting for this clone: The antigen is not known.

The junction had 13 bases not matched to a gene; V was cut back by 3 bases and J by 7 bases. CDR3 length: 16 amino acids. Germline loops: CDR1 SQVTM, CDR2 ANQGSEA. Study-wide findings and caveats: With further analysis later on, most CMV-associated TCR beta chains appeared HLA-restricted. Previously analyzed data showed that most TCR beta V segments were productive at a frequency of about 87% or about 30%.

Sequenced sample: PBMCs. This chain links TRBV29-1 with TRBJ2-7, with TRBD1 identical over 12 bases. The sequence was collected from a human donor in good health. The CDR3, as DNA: TGCAGCGTTGATGCCAGGGGGGACAGGGGGCTCAGGGAGCAGTACTTC. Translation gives CSVDARGDRGLREQYF.